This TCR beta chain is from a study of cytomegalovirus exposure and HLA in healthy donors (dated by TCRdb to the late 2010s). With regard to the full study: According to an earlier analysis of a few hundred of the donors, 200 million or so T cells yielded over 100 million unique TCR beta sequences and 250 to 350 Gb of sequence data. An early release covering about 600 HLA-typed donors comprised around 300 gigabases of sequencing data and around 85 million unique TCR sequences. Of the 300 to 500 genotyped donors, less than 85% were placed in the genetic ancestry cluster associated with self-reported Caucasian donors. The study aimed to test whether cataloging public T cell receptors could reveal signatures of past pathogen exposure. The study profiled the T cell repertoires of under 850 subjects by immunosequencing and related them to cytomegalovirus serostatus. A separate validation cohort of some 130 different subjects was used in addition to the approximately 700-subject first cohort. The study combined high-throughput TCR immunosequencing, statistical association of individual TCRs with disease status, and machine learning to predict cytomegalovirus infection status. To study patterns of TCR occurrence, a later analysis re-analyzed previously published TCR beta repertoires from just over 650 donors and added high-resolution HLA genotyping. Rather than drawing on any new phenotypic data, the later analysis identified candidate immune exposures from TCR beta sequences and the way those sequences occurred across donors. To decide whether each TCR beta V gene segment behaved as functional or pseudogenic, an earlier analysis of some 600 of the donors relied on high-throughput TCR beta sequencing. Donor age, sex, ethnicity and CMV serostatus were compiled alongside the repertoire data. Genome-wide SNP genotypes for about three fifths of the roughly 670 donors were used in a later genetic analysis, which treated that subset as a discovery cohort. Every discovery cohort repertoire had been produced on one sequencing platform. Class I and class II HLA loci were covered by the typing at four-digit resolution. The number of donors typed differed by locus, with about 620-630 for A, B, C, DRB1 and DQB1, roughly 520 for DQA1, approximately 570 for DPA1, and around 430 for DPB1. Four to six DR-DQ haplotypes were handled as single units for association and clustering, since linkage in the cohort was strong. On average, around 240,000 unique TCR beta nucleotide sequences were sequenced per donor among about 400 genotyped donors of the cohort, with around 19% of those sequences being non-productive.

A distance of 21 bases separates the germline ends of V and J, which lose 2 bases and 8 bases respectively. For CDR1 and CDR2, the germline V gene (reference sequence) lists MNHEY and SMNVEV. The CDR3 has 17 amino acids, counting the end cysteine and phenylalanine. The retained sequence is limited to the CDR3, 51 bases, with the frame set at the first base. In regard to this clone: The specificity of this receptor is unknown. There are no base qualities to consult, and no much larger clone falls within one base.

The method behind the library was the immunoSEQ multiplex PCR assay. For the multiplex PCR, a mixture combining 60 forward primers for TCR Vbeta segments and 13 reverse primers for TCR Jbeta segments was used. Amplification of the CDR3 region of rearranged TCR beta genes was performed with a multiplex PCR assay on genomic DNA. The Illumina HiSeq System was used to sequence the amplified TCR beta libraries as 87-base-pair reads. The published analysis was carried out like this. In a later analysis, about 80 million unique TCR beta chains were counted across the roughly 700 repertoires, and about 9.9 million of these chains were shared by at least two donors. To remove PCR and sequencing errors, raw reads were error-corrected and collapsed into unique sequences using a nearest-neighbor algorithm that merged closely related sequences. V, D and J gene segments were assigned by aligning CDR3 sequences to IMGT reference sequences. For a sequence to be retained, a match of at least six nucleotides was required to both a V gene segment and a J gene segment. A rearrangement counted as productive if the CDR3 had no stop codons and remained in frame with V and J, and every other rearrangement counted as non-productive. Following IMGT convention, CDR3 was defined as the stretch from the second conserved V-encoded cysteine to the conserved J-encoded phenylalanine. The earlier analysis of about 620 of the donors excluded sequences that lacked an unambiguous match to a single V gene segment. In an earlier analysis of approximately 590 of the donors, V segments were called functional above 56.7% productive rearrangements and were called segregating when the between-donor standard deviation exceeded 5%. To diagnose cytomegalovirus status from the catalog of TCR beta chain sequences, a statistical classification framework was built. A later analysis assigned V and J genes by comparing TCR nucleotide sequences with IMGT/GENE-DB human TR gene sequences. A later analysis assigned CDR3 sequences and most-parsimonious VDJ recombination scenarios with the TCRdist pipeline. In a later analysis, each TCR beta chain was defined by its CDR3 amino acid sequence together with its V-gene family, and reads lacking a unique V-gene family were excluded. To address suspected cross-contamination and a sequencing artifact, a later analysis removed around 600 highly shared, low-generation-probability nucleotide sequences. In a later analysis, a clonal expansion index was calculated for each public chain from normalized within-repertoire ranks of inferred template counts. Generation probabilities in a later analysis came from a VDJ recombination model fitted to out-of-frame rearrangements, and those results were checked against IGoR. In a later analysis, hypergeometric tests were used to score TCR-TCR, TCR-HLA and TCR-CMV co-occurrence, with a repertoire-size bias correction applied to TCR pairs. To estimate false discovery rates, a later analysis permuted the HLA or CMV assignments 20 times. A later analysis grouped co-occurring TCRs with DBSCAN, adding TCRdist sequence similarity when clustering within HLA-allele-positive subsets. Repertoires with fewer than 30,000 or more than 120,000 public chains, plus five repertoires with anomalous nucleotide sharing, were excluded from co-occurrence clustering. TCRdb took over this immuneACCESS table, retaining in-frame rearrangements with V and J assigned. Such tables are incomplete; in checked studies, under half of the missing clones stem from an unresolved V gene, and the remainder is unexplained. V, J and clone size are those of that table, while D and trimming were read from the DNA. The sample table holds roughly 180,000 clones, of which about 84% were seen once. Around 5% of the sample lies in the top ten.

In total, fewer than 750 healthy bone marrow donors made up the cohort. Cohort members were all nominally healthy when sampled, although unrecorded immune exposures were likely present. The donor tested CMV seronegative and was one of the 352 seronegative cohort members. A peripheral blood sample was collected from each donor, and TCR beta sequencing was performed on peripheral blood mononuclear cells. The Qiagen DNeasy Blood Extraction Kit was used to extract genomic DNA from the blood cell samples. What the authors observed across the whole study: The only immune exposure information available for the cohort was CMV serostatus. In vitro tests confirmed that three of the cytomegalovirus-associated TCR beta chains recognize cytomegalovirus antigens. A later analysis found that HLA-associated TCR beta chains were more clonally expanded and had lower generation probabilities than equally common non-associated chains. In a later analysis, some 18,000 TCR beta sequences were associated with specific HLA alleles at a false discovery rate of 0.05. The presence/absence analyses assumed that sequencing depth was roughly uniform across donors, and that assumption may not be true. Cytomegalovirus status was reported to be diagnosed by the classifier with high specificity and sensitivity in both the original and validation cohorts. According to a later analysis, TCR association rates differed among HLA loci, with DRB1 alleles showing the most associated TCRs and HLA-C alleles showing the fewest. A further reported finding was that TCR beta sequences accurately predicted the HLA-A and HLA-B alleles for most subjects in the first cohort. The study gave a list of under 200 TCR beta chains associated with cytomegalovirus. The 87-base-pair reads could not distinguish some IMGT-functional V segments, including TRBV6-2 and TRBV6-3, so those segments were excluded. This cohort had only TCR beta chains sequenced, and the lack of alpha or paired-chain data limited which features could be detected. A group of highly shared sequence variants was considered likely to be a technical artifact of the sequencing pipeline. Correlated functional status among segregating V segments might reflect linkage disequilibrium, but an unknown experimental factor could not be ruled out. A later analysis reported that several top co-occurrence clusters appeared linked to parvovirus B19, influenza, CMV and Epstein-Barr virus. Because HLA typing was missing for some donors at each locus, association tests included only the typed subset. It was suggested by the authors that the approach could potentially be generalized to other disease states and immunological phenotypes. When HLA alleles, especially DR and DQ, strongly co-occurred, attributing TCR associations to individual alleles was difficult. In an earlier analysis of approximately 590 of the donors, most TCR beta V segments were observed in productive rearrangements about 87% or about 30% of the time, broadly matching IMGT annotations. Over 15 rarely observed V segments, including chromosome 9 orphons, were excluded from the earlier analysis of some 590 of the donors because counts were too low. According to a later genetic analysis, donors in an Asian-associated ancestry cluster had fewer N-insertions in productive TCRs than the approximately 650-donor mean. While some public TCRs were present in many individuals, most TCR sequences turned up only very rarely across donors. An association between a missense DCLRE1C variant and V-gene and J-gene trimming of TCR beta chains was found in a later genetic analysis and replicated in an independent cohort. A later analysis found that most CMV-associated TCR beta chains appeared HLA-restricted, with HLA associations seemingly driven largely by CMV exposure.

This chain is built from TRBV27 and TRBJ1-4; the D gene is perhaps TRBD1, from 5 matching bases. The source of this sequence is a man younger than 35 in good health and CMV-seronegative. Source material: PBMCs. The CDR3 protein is CASSLRLGSGDREKLFF. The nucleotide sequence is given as TGTGCCAGCAGTTTAAGGTTGGGGTCGGGGGATAGGGAAAAACTGTTTTTT.